Each of the 3 T cell receptor beta chains below was sequenced from the same sample in a study of cytomegalovirus exposure and HLA in healthy donors. Vbeta (60) and Jbeta (13) primers were used in the PCR. The protocol was immunoSEQ multiplex PCR, while the TCRdb copy is restricted to in-frame clones and leaves out a portion. The data contain more than 90,000 clones, 70% to 85% of them singletons. The sequencing input was PBMCs. These receptors were collected from a man over 45 in good health and CMV-seronegative.

The chain couples TRBV30 to TRBJ1-2, with 7 positions matching TRBD1. Per the germline V gene, CDR1 is GTSNPN and CDR2 is SVGIG (reference sequence). This CDR3 has 13 amino acids. The V segment lost 3 bases and the J segment 2 bases; nucleotides outside the gene matches: 3. CDR3 protein: CAWSVGQNYGYTF. CDR3 sequence (DNA): TGTGCCTGGAGCGTGGGACAGAACTATGGCTACACCTTC.

This chain joins TRBV27 and TRBJ1-1; 9 bases align to TRBD1. Trimming removed 8 bases from V and 3 bases from J; junction bases left unmatched: 7. Germline V lookup: CDR1 MNHEY, CDR2 SMNVEV (reference sequence). The CDR3 sequence is 14 residues long. CDR3 loop: CASGTGTGYTEAFF. The CDR3 DNA is TGTGCCAGCGGAACCGGGACAGGGTACACTGAAGCTTTCTTT.

This clone appeared a few times. The V call is TRBV7-9, the J call TRBJ2-7; 12 bases are a match to TRBD1. The CDR3 is made up of 19 amino acids. Per germline, CDR1 SEHNR and CDR2 FQNEAQ (reference sequence). V lost 6 bases, J lost 2 bases, and 17 bases stayed unmatched. The DNA for the CDR3 is TGTGCCAGCAGTTCGAATGCGCCCTCGGGACAGGGGGCCCCCTACGAGCAGTACTTC. The encoded protein is CASSSNAPSGQGAPYEQYF.